The clone carrying this T cell receptor beta chain has only one observation. Its antigen is still unknown. The CDR3 has 12 amino acids. Per germline, CDR1 SGHAT and CDR2 FQDESV (reference sequence). Trimming removed 5 bases at V and 6 bases at J, with 9 bases between. The source of the sample is a study of cytomegalovirus exposure and HLA in healthy donors. Across the study: A preliminary data release comprised approximately 85 million unique TCRs obtained from HLA-typed donors.

Study-level results: Overall, approximately 180 TCR beta chains were annotated as cytomegalovirus-associated. Rare sequences made up most TCRs, while some public TCRs were found in many donors. A few of the chains that were CMV-associated were confirmed in vitro to be specific for CMV antigens.

The PCR used 60 Vbeta and 13 Jbeta primers. Some clones are missing from TCRdb's copy, which holds only in-frame ones; the method was immunoSEQ multiplex PCR. The table lists around 91,000 clones, around 80% of them singletons. The TCR was taken from a male donor in good health and CMV-seropositive. The sequenced sample was PBMCs. The chain joins TRBV11-1 to TRBJ2-3, with D possibly matching TRBD1 (6 bases). In DNA form, the CDR3 reads TGTGCCAGCAGCCGTACAGGGGATACGCAGTATTTT. It translates to CASSRTGDTQYF.